A selection of T cell receptor beta chains follows, all from one sample in a study of cytomegalovirus exposure and HLA in healthy donors. Sequencing was performed with immunoSEQ multiplex PCR; in TCRdb, only in-frame clones are kept and a portion is missing. The sample has about 120,000 clones, approximately 9.4% seen once. Sequenced material: PBMCs. The source of these receptors is a man aged 25-45 years in good health and CMV-seronegative. The CDR3 runs from the conserved cysteine through the conserved F or W. A D gene is named only where the DNA matches it firmly. Clone size is not always given. Where it is, it says once, few, many or a class for expanded clones.

v_gene,j_gene,abundance,d_gene,len,CDR3aa,CDR3nt
TRBV7-6,TRBJ2-2,.,TRBD1,17,CASSIGFGQGNTGELFF,TGTGCCAGCAGCATAGGATTTGGACAGGGGAACACCGGGGAGCTGTTTTTT
TRBV13,TRBJ1-2,few,TRBD1,14,CASSNRGQNYGYTF,TGTGCCAGCAGTAACAGGGGACAGAACTATGGCTACACCTTC
TRBV6-5,TRBJ1-1,.,TRBD1,15,CASSHPTGGNTEAFF,TGTGCCAGCAGCCACCCGACAGGGGGTAACACTGAAGCTTTCTTT
TRBV11-2,TRBJ2-2,.,TRBD2,16,CASSLVGSGRTGELFF,TGTGCCAGCAGCTTAGTGGGTAGCGGGAGGACCGGGGAGCTGTTTTTT
TRBV5-1,TRBJ2-1,.,TRBD1,18,CASSSDRGNERSYNEQFF,TGCGCCAGCAGCTCGGACAGGGGGAACGAACGTTCCTACAATGAGCAGTTCTTC
TRBV4-3,TRBJ2-3,.,TRBD2,15,CASSPTSGGADTQYF,TGCGCCAGCAGCCCGACTAGCGGGGGGGCAGATACGCAGTATTTT
TRBV19,TRBJ1-2,.,.,15,CASSILRASPYGYTF,TGTGCCAGTAGTATTCTGAGGGCATCCCCTTATGGCTACACCTTC
TRBV28,TRBJ2-7,.,.,15,CASSQSRNSDYEQYF,TGTGCCAGCAGTCAATCCCGGAACAGCGACTACGAGCAGTACTTC
TRBV7-9,TRBJ2-7,.,TRBD2,15,CASSSLAGTAYEQYF,TGTGCCAGCAGCTCCTTAGCGGGAACGGCCTACGAGCAGTACTTC
TRBV6-1,TRBJ1-3,few,.,15,CASRVGGPSGNTIYF,TGTGCCAGCCGGGTAGGGGGACCCTCTGGAAACACCATATATTTT
TRBV10-3,TRBJ1-6,.,.,16,CAISKSSPDSNSPLHF,TGTGCCATCAGTAAATCGAGCCCCGACTCAAATTCACCCCTCCACTTT
TRBV6-1,TRBJ2-5,few,TRBD2,17,CASSDVTSGWYQETQYF,TGTGCCAGCAGTGACGTGACTAGCGGGTGGTACCAAGAGACCCAGTACTTC
TRBV6-5,TRBJ2-7,few,TRBD1,13,CASSYPDRDEQYF,TGTGCCAGCAGTTACCCGGACAGGGACGAGCAGTACTTC
TRBV5-6,TRBJ2-7,.,TRBD2,17,CASSRYYGLAGTYEQYF,TGTGCCAGCAGCCGCTATTACGGACTAGCGGGCACCTACGAGCAGTACTTC
TRBV19,TRBJ1-2,once,TRBD1,15,CASSTSGQGTHGYTF,TGTGCCAGTAGTACCTCGGGACAGGGGACCCATGGCTACACCTTC
TRBV14,TRBJ1-1,few,.,14,CASSQHIAVSEAFF,TGTGCCAGCAGCCAACATATCGCAGTTTCTGAAGCTTTCTTT
TRBV30,TRBJ1-5,.,TRBD1,16,CAWSPHTGGSNQPQHF,TGTGCCTGGAGCCCTCACACAGGGGGGAGCAATCAGCCCCAGCATTTT
TRBV6-5,TRBJ2-1,few,.,15,CASSYGGGLGNEQFF,TGTGCCAGCAGTTACGGGGGGGGCTTGGGCAATGAGCAGTTCTTC
TRBV4-3,TRBJ2-7,.,TRBD2,15,CASSQGSGGTYEQYF,TGCGCCAGCAGCCAAGGCTCGGGGGGAACCTACGAGCAGTACTTC
TRBV28,TRBJ2-7,.,TRBD1,13,CASSDRGRWEQYF,TGTGCCAGCAGCGACAGGGGGCGTTGGGAGCAGTACTTC
TRBV10-3,TRBJ2-3,.,TRBD2,16,CAISPGLAGSTDTQYF,TGTGCCATCAGTCCGGGACTAGCGGGGAGCACAGATACGCAGTATTTT
TRBV28,TRBJ1-5,few,.,16,CASSLMGAGSNQPQHF,TGTGCCAGCAGTTTGATGGGGGCCGGAAGCAATCAGCCCCAGCATTTT
TRBV5-6,TRBJ2-6,.,TRBD2,17,CASTPDPGGSGANVLTF,TGTGCCAGCACCCCCGACCCGGGGGGTTCTGGGGCCAACGTCCTGACTTTC
TRBV11-2,TRBJ1-1,few,.,14,CASTTVARGTEAFF,TGTGCCAGCACCACCGTTGCCCGAGGGACTGAAGCTTTCTTT
TRBV30,TRBJ1-2,.,.,16,CAWSGIGEEYYYGYTF,TGTGCCTGGAGTGGGATTGGGGAGGAATACTACTATGGCTACACCTTC
TRBV11-3,TRBJ2-5,.,.,13,CASRPQGQETQYF,TGTGCCAGCAGGCCTCAGGGGCAAGAGACCCAGTACTTC
TRBV18,TRBJ2-2,few,.,13,CASSPQGTGELFF,TGTGCCAGCTCACCCCAGGGTACCGGGGAGCTGTTTTTT
TRBV2,TRBJ1-2,few,.,14,CASSPTVPTNGYTF,TGTGCCAGCAGTCCGACAGTACCCACTAATGGCTACACCTTC
TRBV30,TRBJ2-7,.,.,11,CASGKGDEQYF,TGTGCCTCGGGAAAGGGGGACGAGCAGTACTTC
TRBV7-9,TRBJ2-5,few,TRBD2,16,CASQRTSGKMGETQYF,TGTGCCAGCCAAAGGACTAGCGGAAAGATGGGTGAGACCCAGTACTTC
TRBV7-8,TRBJ1-2,few,TRBD1,14,CASSQFTGGYGYTF,TGTGCCAGCAGCCAGTTCACAGGGGGCTATGGCTACACCTTC
TRBV27,TRBJ1-1,.,.,15,CASILSPGRNTEAFF,TGTGCCAGCATCCTCAGTCCAGGGCGGAACACTGAAGCTTTCTTT
TRBV9,TRBJ1-1,few,TRBD1,17,CASSVGQGAGLNTEAFF,TGTGCCAGCAGCGTAGGGCAGGGGGCAGGTCTAAACACTGAAGCTTTCTTT
TRBV5-4,TRBJ1-2,.,.,14,CASRLRQRNYGYTF,TGTGCCAGCAGATTGCGGCAGCGTAACTATGGCTACACCTTC
TRBV4-2,TRBJ2-3,few,TRBD1,16,CASSRVAGGSTDTQYF,TGTGCCAGCAGCCGCGTGGCAGGGGGCAGCACAGATACGCAGTATTTT